The 13 T cell receptor beta chains below come from one sample, sequenced in a study of Tregs in tolerant kidney transplant recipients. Some clones are missing from TCRdb's copy, which holds only in-frame ones; the method was immunoSEQ multiplex PCR. Of some 240,000 clones in the sample, around 82% were seen once. The sample taken for sequencing was CD4+ T cells from blood. The receptors originated from a human donor in good health.

The CDR3 sequence is CASSQPAGGTDTQYF. The CDR3, as DNA: TGTGCCAGCAGCCAACCGGCGGGGGGCACAGATACGCAGTATTTT. The gene calls are TRBV7-2 and TRBJ2-3, with TRBD2 matching 7 bases. The CDR3 is made up of 15 amino acids. CDR1 and CDR2 from the germline V gene are SGHTA and FQGNSA. The trim removed 5 bases at V and 1 base at J, leaving 6 bases unmatched.

The V call is TRBV6-1, the J call TRBJ2-1; 11 positions agree with TRBD2. The V gene's germline CDR1 is MNHNS and CDR2 SASEGT. Unmatched junction bases numbered 5, after V lost 6 bases and J lost 4 bases. This CDR3 is 15 amino acids long. The CDR3 loop is CASRSGTSGYNEQFF. The CDR3 nucleotides read TGTGCCAGCAGGAGCGGGACTAGCGGTTACAATGAGCAGTTCTTC.

This chain links TRBV30 with TRBJ1-2; D is unclear. The CDR3 is made up of 12 amino acids. Trimming took 0 bases from V and 5 from J, leaving 7 bases between them. In germline, CDR1 is GTSNPN, CDR2 SVGIG (reference sequence). The DNA for the CDR3 is TGTGCCTGGAGTGTAACAGCGTATGGCTACACCTTC. It specifies CAWSVTAYGYTF.

A few counts support this clone. The genes are TRBV9 and TRBJ1-2, with no clear D. V was shortened by 2 bases and J by 6 bases, with 11 bases between the two germline ends. The germline V gene has CDR1 SGDLS and CDR2 YYNGEE. This CDR3 spans 13 amino acids. As DNA, the CDR3 is TGTGCCAGCAGCGTTAGGTACGGTGATGGCTACACCTTC. This sequence encodes CASSVRYGDGYTF.

V gene TRBV5-1 combines with J gene TRBJ1-3; tentatively, D is TRBD1 (6 bases). V lost 0 bases and J 3 bases, leaving 16 bases between the germline ends. CDR1 SGHRS and CDR2 YFSETQ come from the germline V gene. The CDR3 spans 17 residues. This chain's CDR3 is CASSLVVGAEGGNTIYF. CDR3 bases: TGCGCCAGCAGCTTGGTTGTGGGGGCTGAAGGTGGAAACACCATATATTTT.

The V gene is TRBV5-1, the J gene TRBJ2-5; D gene uncertain. V was trimmed by 4 bases and J by 1 base, leaving 8 bases between them. This CDR3 is 13 amino acids long. Germline V CDR1 and CDR2: SGHRS, YFSETQ. DNA for the CDR3: TGCGCCAGCAGCCCCCTGATCCAAGAGACCCAGTACTTC. It yields the protein CASSPLIQETQYF.

The chain uses TRBV6-1 and TRBJ2-7; maybe TRBD2 (5 bases). The CDR3 totals 13 residues. Trimming cost V 2 bases and J 2 bases, with 7 bases left between them. The germline gives CDR1 MNHNS, CDR2 SASEGT. For the CDR3, the DNA is TGTGCCAGCAGTGAAATGAGGGCCTACGAGCAGTACTTC. Translated: CASSEMRAYEQYF.

The chain joins TRBV7-9 to TRBJ1-1, with D perhaps matching TRBD1 (5 bases). The CDR3 extends over 13 amino acids. V dropped 10 bases and J dropped 1 base, with 13 bases sitting between them. Germline V CDR1 and CDR2: SEHNR, FQNEAQ (reference sequence). The CDR3 sequence: CATEGLWNTEAFF. The CDR3 region has the DNA TGTGCCACAGAGGGGCTTTGGAACACTGAAGCTTTCTTT.

V is TRBV18 and J is TRBJ2-1; possible D gene TRBD1, 5 bases. Germline V lookup: CDR1 KGHSH, CDR2 LQKENI. Trimming pared 1 base from V and 8 bases from J, leaving 12 bases between. The CDR3 covers 14 residues. CDR3 amino acids: CASSPREQADEQFF. DNA of the CDR3: TGTGCCAGCTCACCACGGGAACAGGCGGATGAGCAGTTCTTC.

This clone was detected only once. V and J are TRBV19 and TRBJ2-5; D might be TRBD1 (6 bases). The CDR3 has 16 residues. Germline-derived CDR1 and CDR2 are LNHDA and SQIVND (reference sequence). V was cut by 2 bases and J by 2 bases, with 15 bases left in between. The CDR3 loop reads CASSINDGQLQETQYF. The CDR3 DNA reads TGTGCCAGTAGTATAAATGATGGACAGCTACAAGAGACCCAGTACTTC.

This clone showed up just once. The chain uses TRBV10-2 and TRBJ1-1, with TRBD1 as a possible D gene (5 bases). The V gene lost 2 bases and the J gene lost 1 base, with 5 bases spanning the gap. Per the germline V gene, CDR1 is WSHSY and CDR2 is SAAADI. CDR3 length equals 13 residues. CDR3 protein: CASSEQGNTEAFF. As DNA, the CDR3 is TGCGCCAGCAGTGAGCAGGGGAACACTGAAGCTTTCTTT.

The chain couples TRBV5-1 to TRBJ1-5; perhaps TRBD1 as D (5 bases). Germline loops: CDR1 SGHRS, CDR2 YFSETQ. Trimming removed 4 bases at V and 2 bases at J, with 13 bases between. CDR3 length: 15 amino acids. For the CDR3, the DNA is TGCGCCAGCAGCCAGCAGGGTCTTGGCAATCAGCCCCAGCATTTT. Translating it yields CASSQQGLGNQPQHF. Full variable domain (rest looked up from reference TRBV5-1 and TRBJ1-5): KAGVTQTPRYLIKTRGQQVTLSCSPISGHRSVSWYQQTPGQGLQFLFEYFSETQRNKGNFPGRFSGRQFSNSRSEMNVSTLELGDSALYLCASSQQGLGNQPQHFGDGTRLSIL.

V usage is TRBV6-5 and J usage is TRBJ2-3; D could derive from TRBD1 or TRBD2 (6 bases each). With 6 bases removed from V and 0 bases from J, the gap between germline ends came to 13 bases. The CDR3 extends over 15 amino acids. Germline V gives CDR1 MNHEY, CDR2 SVGAGI. CDR3 in amino acids: CASRPGGTSTDTQYF. In nucleotides, the CDR3 is TGTGCCAGCAGACCCGGGGGCACTAGCACAGATACGCAGTATTTT.